What follows are 9 T cell receptor beta chains derived from one specimen sequenced in a study of T-cell memory formation after mild COVID-19. TCRdb passed the 5' RACE reads through MiXCR, listing each CDR3 protein once. Of some 270,000 distinct CDR3 sequences detected, approximately 15% appear once; the ten largest clones hold 2.1%. Sequences were obtained from PBMCs or a T cell subset sorted from them (not recorded which). These receptors were taken from an adult woman who had mild COVID-19 (a few samples of this study predate the infection). Cell type and time point are not known.

V usage is TRBV6-5 and J usage is TRBJ1-2; D is ambiguous. Trimming pared 6 bases from V and 2 bases from J, leaving 16 bases between. This CDR3 spans 15 amino acids. Germline lookup yields CDR1 MNHEY and CDR2 SVGAGI. CDR3 sequence: CASRLRPSSNYGYTF. Written as DNA, the CDR3 is TGTGCCAGCAGACTCCGACCGTCATCCAACTATGGCTACACCTTC.

The chain carries TRBV14 and TRBJ1-2; 9 bases map to TRBD1. V lost 4 bases and J lost 8; bases outside the gene matches: 11. The CDR3 loop spans 15 amino acids. The germline CDR1 and CDR2 sequences are SGHDN and FVKESK. The CDR3: CASSPSTTGGLGYTF. CDR3 coding DNA: TGTGCCAGCAGCCCTTCCACGACAGGGGGTTTGGGCTACACCTTC.

This sequence joins TRBV30 and TRBJ2-1; 7 nucleotides line up with TRBD2. This CDR3 spans 18 amino acids. Germline V gene data show CDR1 as GTSNPN and CDR2 as SVGIG (reference sequence). After removal of 4 bases from V and 5 bases from J, the junction contained 20 bases not matched to a gene. The CDR3 reads CAWTGGGPLILSDNEQFF. The CDR3 DNA reads TGTGCCTGGACGGGGGGAGGGCCGCTAATACTCTCGGACAATGAGCAGTTCTTC.

The chain links TRBV7-6 to TRBJ2-6, with TRBD2 matching 10 bases. The V gene's germline CDR1 is SGHVS and CDR2 FNYEAQ. This CDR3 is 19 amino acids long. The V segment lost 2 bases and the J segment 0 bases; nucleotides outside the gene matches: 7. CDR3 nucleotide sequence: TGTGCCAGCAGCTTATTCGCCACTAGCGGGGTCTCTGGGGCCAACGTCCTGACTTTC. It encodes CASSLFATSGVSGANVLTF.

The sample holds a few counts of this clonotype. Here the CDR3 DNA reads TGTGCCTGGAGTGAGGGGGGGCTTAGCACAGATACGCAGTATTTT. This encodes CAWSEGGLSTDTQYF. The rearrangement links TRBV30 to TRBJ2-3; TRBD2 is a possible D gene (7 bases). The germline gives CDR1 GTSNPN, CDR2 SVGIG (reference sequence). This CDR3 spans 15 amino acids. V was trimmed by 1 base and J by 0 bases, leaving 11 bases between them. Using reference TRBV30 and TRBJ2-3 for the parts outside the CDR3, the full variable domain is SQTIHQWPATLVQPVGSPLSLECTVEGTSNPNLYWYRQAAGRGLQLLFYSVGIGQISSEVPQNLSASRPQDRQFILSSKKLLLSDSGFYLCAWSEGGLSTDTQYFGPGTRLTVL.

V is TRBV10-3 and J is TRBJ1-1; D remains ambiguous. This CDR3 region has 11 residues. The ends were cut back, 2 bases at V and 3 bases at J, with 1 base in the middle. Germline V lookup: CDR1 ENHRY, CDR2 SYGVKD. The CDR3, as DNA: TGTGCCATCAGTGAGGACACTGAAGCTTTCTTT. Encoded protein: CAISEDTEAFF.

The sample holds one count of this clonotype. The rearrangement uses TRBV6-1 and TRBJ2-4; 9 nucleotides line up with TRBD2. This CDR3 contains 15 residues. Germline assignment: CDR1 MNHNS and CDR2 SASEGT. The junction had 10 bases not matched to a gene; V was cut back by 7 bases and J by 6 bases. The CDR3 here is CASNSGGQTRNIQYF. The CDR3 nucleotides read TGTGCCAGCAACAGCGGGGGGCAGACCCGAAACATTCAGTACTTC.

V usage is TRBV7-6 and J usage is TRBJ2-3; D is unclear. V dropped 1 base and J dropped 2 bases, with 13 bases sitting between them. This CDR3 has 16 residues. CDR1 and CDR2 from the germline V gene are SGHVS and FNYEAQ. CDR3 coding DNA: TGTGCCAGCAGCTTAGTCATGGGCTTAGTCACAGATACGCAGTATTTT. The encoded protein is CASSLVMGLVTDTQYF.

This clonotype occurred many times. The chain links TRBV25-1 to TRBJ2-1; 15 bases map to TRBD2. Germline V CDR1 and CDR2: MGHDK, SYGVNS. After removal of 4 bases from V and 1 base from J, the junction contained 8 bases not matched to a gene. This CDR3 contains 19 residues. CDR3 nucleotide sequence: TGTGCCAGCAGTGGCCCAAGGACTAGCGGGAGGGAATCCTACAATGAGCAGTTCTTC. Translating it yields CASSGPRTSGRESYNEQFF.